This is a list of T cell receptor beta chains from one sample in a study of blood T cell repertoires in COVID-19. Repertoires were generated with immunoSEQ multiplex PCR, while TCRdb's copy carries only in-frame clones and drops some. The repertoire holds approximately 110,000 clones, with 84% as singletons. Sequenced: peripheral blood. The receptors derive from a woman aged 80 or older with active or convalescent COVID-19. Both conserved end residues are part of each CDR3. A D gene is named only where the DNA matches it firmly. Not all rows give a size; the values are once, few, many and, for expanded clones, a class.

DNA	CDR3	V	size	D	J
TGTGCCAGCAGCCGAGGACAGGGGAATTCACCCCTCCACTTT	CASSRGQGNSPLHF	TRBV7-3	.	TRBD1	TRBJ1-6
TGTGCCAGCTCGTACCAAGAGACCCAGTACTTC	CASSYQETQYF	TRBV6-5	.	.	TRBJ2-5
TGCGCCAGCAGCTCGGGGACTAGCGGGAGCGATGAGCAGTTCTTC	CASSSGTSGSDEQFF	TRBV5-1	few	TRBD2	TRBJ2-1
TGTGCCAGCAGTGGACACCTGGAAGCTTTCTTT	CASSGHLEAFF	TRBV12-3/TRBV12-4	.	.	TRBJ1-1
TGTGCCAGCAGCCCGAATCAGGGGGCCCATCAGCCCCAGCATTTT	CASSPNQGAHQPQHF	TRBV7-2	.	TRBD1	TRBJ1-5
TGTGCCAGCAGCTTAGCCCATGGGGGGGAATATGGCTACACCTTC	CASSLAHGGEYGYTF	TRBV7-9	.	.	TRBJ1-2
TGTGCCAGCAGCCCTATTAAACAGGGTACCACCGGGGAGCTGTTTTTT	CASSPIKQGTTGELFF	TRBV7-8	.	.	TRBJ2-2
TGTGCCAGTAGTCTACAGGGGTTGAACACTGAAGCTTTCTTT	CASSLQGLNTEAFF	TRBV19	.	TRBD1	TRBJ1-1
TGCGCCAGCAGTGACAGGGTTGGCGGGGCCAACGTCCTGACTTTC	CASSDRVGGANVLTF	TRBV10-2	.	.	TRBJ2-6
TGTGCCAGCAGTTATGAAGGGCGGGGGTATGGCTACACCTTC	CASSYEGRGYGYTF	TRBV6-6	.	.	TRBJ1-2
TGTGCCAGCACCCCAGCGGGTCGGGGAAACACCATATATTTT	CASTPAGRGNTIYF	TRBV6-2/TRBV6-3	.	.	TRBJ1-3
TGCGCCAGCAGCCGAAGCGGGAGGGCCAACACCGGGGAGCTGTTTTTT	CASSRSGRANTGELFF	TRBV4-1	once	TRBD2	TRBJ2-2